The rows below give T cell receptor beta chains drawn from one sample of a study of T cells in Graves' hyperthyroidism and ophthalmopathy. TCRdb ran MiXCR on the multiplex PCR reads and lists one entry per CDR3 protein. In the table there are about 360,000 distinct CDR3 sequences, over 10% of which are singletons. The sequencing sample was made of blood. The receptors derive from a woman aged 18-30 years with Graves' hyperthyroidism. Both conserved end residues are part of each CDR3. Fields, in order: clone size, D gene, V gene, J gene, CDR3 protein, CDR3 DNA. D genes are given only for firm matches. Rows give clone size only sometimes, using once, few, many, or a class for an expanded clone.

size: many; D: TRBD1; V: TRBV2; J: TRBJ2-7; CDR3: CASSEAGTGDEQYF; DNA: TGTGCCAGCAGTGAAGCCGGGACAGGGGACGAGCAGTACTTC
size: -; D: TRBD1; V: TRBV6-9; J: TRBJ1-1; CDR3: CASSYSLGQPSTEAFF; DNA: TGTGCCAGCAGTTATTCACTGGGACAGCCCAGCACTGAAGCTTTCTTT
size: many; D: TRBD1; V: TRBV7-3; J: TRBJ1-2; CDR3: CASRLASGTGCYTF; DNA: TGTGCCAGCAGACTCGCGTCCGGGACAGGTTGCTACACCTTC
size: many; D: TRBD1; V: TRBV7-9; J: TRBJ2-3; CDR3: CASIRQGGPDTQYF; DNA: TGTGCCAGTATAAGACAGGGTGGCCCAGATACGCAGTATTTT
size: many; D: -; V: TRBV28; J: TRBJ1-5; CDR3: CAAAENQPQHF; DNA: TGTGCCGCCGCCGAGAATCAGCCCCAGCATTTT
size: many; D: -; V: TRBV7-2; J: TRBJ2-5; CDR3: CASSPPDPAQYF; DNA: TGTGCCAGCAGTCCCCCGGACCCGGCCCAGTACTTC
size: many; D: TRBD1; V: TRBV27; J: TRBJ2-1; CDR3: CASSPIPAGTGVYNEQFF; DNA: TGTGCCAGCAGCCCTATCCCGGCCGGGACAGGGGTTTACAATGAGCAGTTCTTC
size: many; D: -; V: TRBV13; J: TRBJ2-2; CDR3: CASSLRPLRWDTGELFF; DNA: TGTGCCAGCAGCTTACGACCCCTTAGGTGGGACACCGGGGAGCTGTTTTTT
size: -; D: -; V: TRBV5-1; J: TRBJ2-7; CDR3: CASSLGWLANNEQYF; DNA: TGTGCCAGCAGCTTGGGGTGGCTAGCCAACAACGAGCAGTACTTC
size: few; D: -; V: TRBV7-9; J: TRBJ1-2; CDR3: CASSALGGVGEAGYTF; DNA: TGTGCCAGCAGCGCCTTAGGCGGCGTAGGTGAGGCTGGCTACACCTTC
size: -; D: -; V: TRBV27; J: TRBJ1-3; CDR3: CASKSSGNTIYF; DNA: TGTGCCAGCAAGTCATCTGGAAACACCATATATTTT
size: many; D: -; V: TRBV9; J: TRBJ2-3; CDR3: CASSVEGLSSTDTQYF; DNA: TGTGCCAGCAGCGTAGAAGGCCTATCTAGCACAGATACGCAGTATTTT
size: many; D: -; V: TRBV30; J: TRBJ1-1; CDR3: CAHLWGTEAFF; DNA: TGTGCTCACCTCTGGGGCACTGAAGCTTTCTTT
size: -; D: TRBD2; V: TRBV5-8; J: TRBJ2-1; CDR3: CASSQEEVLLAGGANEQFF; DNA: TGTGCCAGCAGCCAAGAAGAGGTTTTACTAGCGGGGGGGGCCAATGAGCAGTTCTTC
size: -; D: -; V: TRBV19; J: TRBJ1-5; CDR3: CATCAGSYRNSNQPQHF; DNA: TGTGCCACCTGCGCAGGGTCTTATAGGAATAGCAATCAGCCCCAGCATTTT
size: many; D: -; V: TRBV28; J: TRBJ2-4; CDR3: CASSPRHLLAKNIQYF; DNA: TGTGCCAGCAGTCCCCGACACTTGCTAGCCAAAAACATTCAGTACTTC
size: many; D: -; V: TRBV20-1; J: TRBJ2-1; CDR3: CSASYSIQQFF; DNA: TGCAGTGCTAGTTACTCAATACAACAGTTCTTC
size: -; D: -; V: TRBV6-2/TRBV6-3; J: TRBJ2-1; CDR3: CASSYGGRNEQFF; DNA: TGTGCCAGCAGTTACGGGGGCCGAAATGAGCAGTTCTTC
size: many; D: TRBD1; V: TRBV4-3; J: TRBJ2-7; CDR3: CASSQGPTGTYEQYF; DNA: TGCGCCAGCAGCCAAGGACCGACAGGGACCTACGAGCAGTACTTC
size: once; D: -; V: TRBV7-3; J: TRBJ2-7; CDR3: CASSFRGGIDEQYF; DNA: TGCGCCAGCAGCTTCAGGGGTGGGATTGACGAGCAGTACTTC
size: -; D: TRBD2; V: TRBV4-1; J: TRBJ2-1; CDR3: CASRLTARRTSGYNEQFF; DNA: TGCGCCAGCAGACTCACGGCGAGGCGGACTAGCGGTTACAATGAGCAGTTCTTC
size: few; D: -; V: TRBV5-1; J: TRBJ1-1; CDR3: CASFRDPQGTEAFF; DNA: TGCGCCAGCTTCCGGGACCCCCAAGGAACTGAAGCTTTCTTT
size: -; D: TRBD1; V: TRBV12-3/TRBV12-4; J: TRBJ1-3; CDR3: CASRTTGVVGNTIYF; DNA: TGTGCCAGCAGAACGACAGGGGTTGTTGGAAACACCATATATTTT
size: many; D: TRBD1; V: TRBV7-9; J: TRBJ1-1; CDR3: CASSPGTAHMNTEAFF; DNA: TGTGCCAGCAGCCCCGGGACAGCCCACATGAACACTGAAGCTTTCTTT
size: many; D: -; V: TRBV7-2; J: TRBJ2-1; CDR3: CASSGQTPISYNEQFF; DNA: TGTGCCAGCAGCGGCCAGACACCTATCTCCTACAATGAGCAGTTCTTC
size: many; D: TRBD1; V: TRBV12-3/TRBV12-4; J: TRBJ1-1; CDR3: CASSSDRGRGAFF; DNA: TGTGCCAGCAGCTCAGACAGGGGGCGCGGAGCTTTCTTT
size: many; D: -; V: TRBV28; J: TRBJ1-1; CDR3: CASRLSNTEAFF; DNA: TGTGCCAGCAGGCTCAGTAACACTGAAGCTTTCTTT